The 30 T cell receptor beta chains given below trace back to one sample, sequenced in a study of cytomegalovirus exposure and HLA in healthy donors listed by TCRdb under 2017. Receptor libraries were prepared by the immunoSEQ multiplex PCR assay. The multiplex PCR relied on a mix of 60 forward primers for TCR Vbeta segments and 13 reverse primers for TCR Jbeta segments. Held by TCRdb, this immuneACCESS table contains in-frame sequences only and omits some clones. Under half of the omission traces to an unresolved V gene where checked; the cause of the rest is unknown. Recorded for this sample are 97,000 or so clones; 80% to 90% of them occurred a single time. Approximately 1.3% of the sample is in the top ten clones. Sequenced: PBMCs. Receptors originate from a man aged 35-49 years in good health and CMV-seronegative.

The chain joins TRBV4-1 to TRBJ2-7; TRBD1 is a possible D gene (6 bases). CDR1 and CDR2 from the germline V gene are MGHRA and YSYEKL. Deletions cut 4 bases from V and 1 base from J, with 23 bases between. The CDR3 has 18 amino acids. The CDR3 coding sequence is TGCGCCAGCAGCCTAGAACGGGTAGGGACACTTTTATCCTACGAGCAGTACTTC. Encoded protein: CASSLERVGTLLSYEQYF.

The chain recombines TRBV19 with TRBJ2-3; TRBD2 is a possible D gene (5 bases). Germline CDR1 reads LNHDA; CDR2 reads SQIVND (reference sequence). Deletions cut 1 base from V and 4 bases from J, with 9 bases between. The CDR3 runs to 14 residues. CDR3 residues: CASSIAGSADTQYF. CDR3 nucleotides: TGTGCCAGTAGTATAGCGGGTAGCGCAGATACGCAGTATTTT.

This chain connects TRBV5-1 to TRBJ2-7; TRBD1 agrees at 7 bases. This CDR3 has 16 amino acids. V shed 0 bases, J shed 3 bases, and the junction held 9 bases outside the gene matches. Germline assignment: CDR1 SGHRS and CDR2 YFSETQ. CDR3: CASSLGDIWDSYEQYF. The CDR3 DNA is TGCGCCAGCAGCTTGGGAGATATTTGGGACAGCTACGAGCAGTACTTC.

This clone appeared once. The chain links TRBV11-2 to TRBJ1-3; D not resolved. Per the germline V gene, CDR1 is SGHAT and CDR2 is FQNNGV. V was cut by 5 bases and J by 2 bases, with 10 bases left in between. This CDR3 comprises 14 residues. CDR3 coding DNA: TGTGCCAGCAGCCGAATCTGGCCTGGAAACACCATATATTTT. The encoded protein is CASSRIWPGNTIYF.

This sequence joins TRBV6-1 and TRBJ2-1; TRBD2 agrees at 10 bases. Per germline, CDR1 MNHNS and CDR2 SASEGT. The CDR3 covers 15 residues. The trim removed 6 bases at V and 3 bases at J, leaving 5 bases unmatched. The CDR3 spells CASSETSGVYNEQFF. CDR3 in DNA: TGTGCCAGCAGCGAAACTAGCGGGGTCTACAATGAGCAGTTCTTC.

In DNA form, the CDR3 reads TGTGCCAGCAGCTTACAGAAGAGTTCTGGAAACACCATATATTTT. As protein: CASSLQKSSGNTIYF. The chain links TRBV5-8 to TRBJ1-3; D not certain. CDR3 length equals 15 residues. The V and J ends lost 2 bases and 1 base respectively, with 10 bases between them. From germline, CDR1 is SGHTS and CDR2 YDEGEE.

The chain has TRBV21-1 and TRBJ1-4; the table's D call, TRBD1, was not checked against the DNA. TRBV21-1 constitutes a pseudogene. The CDR3 covers 13 residues. DNA for the CDR3: TGTGCCAGCACCGAAGGACAGGGGGAAAAACTGTTTTTT. Its protein is CASTEGQGEKLFF.

This chain connects TRBV6-1 to TRBJ1-2; no firm D call. CDR1 and CDR2 (germline): MNHNS, SASEGT. This CDR3 has 13 residues. The V and J ends lost 6 bases and 3 bases respectively, with 11 bases between them. Here the CDR3 reads CASSLQVHYGYTF. In nucleotides, the CDR3 is TGTGCCAGCAGCTTACAAGTTCACTATGGCTACACCTTC.

The chain employs TRBV7-9 and TRBJ2-3; 10 bases map to TRBD2. The V segment lost 2 bases and the J segment 6 bases; nucleotides outside the gene matches: 5. The CDR3 contains 15 residues. CDR1 is SEHNR, CDR2 FQNEAQ, per germline (reference sequence). Written as DNA, the CDR3 is TGTGCCAGCAGCTTAAAAAGCGGGGGGGCCGATACGCAGTATTTT. This gives the protein CASSLKSGGADTQYF.

CDR3: CASTIQETQYF. CDR3 nucleotides: TGTGCCAGCACTATTCAAGAGACCCAGTACTTC. The chain uses TRBV7-9 and TRBJ2-5; D unresolved. The CDR3 runs to 11 residues. V was cut by 7 bases and J by 2 bases, with 5 bases left in between. The germline CDR1 and CDR2 sequences are SEHNR and FQNEAQ (reference sequence).

This clone is medium-sized within its sample. The genes are TRBV5-4 and TRBJ1-1; D may be TRBD1 (5 bases). Germline CDR1 is SGHNT and CDR2 is YYREEE (reference sequence). The CDR3 runs 15 residues. The V end lost 4 bases, the J end lost 0 bases, and 13 bases lay between the germline ends. CDR3: CASSKGGAMNTEAFF. The CDR3 DNA reads as TGTGCCAGCAGCAAGGGCGGGGCGATGAACACTGAAGCTTTCTTT.

This clone came up once. The chain uses TRBV29-1 and TRBJ1-2; TRBD1 matches 7 bases. CDR1 SQVTM and CDR2 ANQGSEA come from the germline V gene. V was pared by 5 bases and J by 0 bases, with 12 bases of the junction left unmatched. CDR3 length: 16 residues. CDR3 protein: CSVREERDSSNYGYTF. The CDR3 coding sequence is TGCAGCGTTAGAGAAGAACGGGACAGTTCTAACTATGGCTACACCTTC.

The chain is built from TRBV10-3 and TRBJ2-1; 11 nucleotides match TRBD2. Germline CDR1 and CDR2: ENHRY and SYGVKD. This CDR3 has 14 amino acids. V trimming: 8 bases; J trimming: 6 bases; junction bases outside the gene matches: 6. CDR3: CAIETSGGTNEQFF. In DNA form, the CDR3 reads TGTGCCATCGAAACTAGCGGGGGAACCAATGAGCAGTTCTTC.

This chain links TRBV9 with TRBJ2-2; D gene ambiguous. The CDR3 loop spans 16 amino acids. V lost 3 bases, J lost 4 bases, and 16 bases lay in between. Germline V gene lookup returns CDR1 SGDLS and CDR2 YYNGEE. The CDR3 here is CASSAAAVHSTGELFF. In DNA form, the CDR3 reads TGTGCCAGCAGCGCGGCGGCTGTGCATTCCACCGGGGAGCTGTTTTTT.

In DNA form, the CDR3 reads TGTGCCAGCACCCGAACCGGGACTTCGGGCGAGACCCAGTACTTC. It specifies CASTRTGTSGETQYF. The chain links TRBV11-1 to TRBJ2-5; TRBD2 might be the D (6 bases). Trimming shortened V by 7 bases and J by 5 bases, and 20 bases separated the two germline ends. Germline CDR1 SGHAT, CDR2 FQDESV (reference sequence). This CDR3 has 15 amino acids.

This clone has a handful of counts. This chain links TRBV5-1 with TRBJ1-3; D uncertain. V lost 3 bases and J lost 0, with 10 bases in between. CDR1 and CDR2 (germline): SGHRS, YFSETQ. CDR3 length: 15 residues. In DNA form, the CDR3 reads TGCGCCAGCAGCTCAAACAGTCACTCTGGAAACACCATATATTTT. It encodes CASSSNSHSGNTIYF.

V and J are TRBV4-1 and TRBJ1-2, with D hard to call. Trimming shortened V by 0 bases and J by 6 bases, and 14 bases separated the two germline ends. The CDR3 consists of 15 residues. Germline CDR1 and CDR2: MGHRA and YSYEKL. The CDR3 is CASSQDHMSYDGYTF. The CDR3 DNA is TGCGCCAGCAGCCAAGATCATATGAGTTACGATGGCTACACCTTC.

The chain uses TRBV5-5 and TRBJ2-7, with 7 bases lining up with TRBD1. CDR3 length: 15 amino acids. Trimming cost V 4 bases and J 3 bases; bases outside gene matches: 10. Germline assignment: CDR1 SGHKS and CDR2 YYEKEE (reference sequence). The CDR3 here is CASSPGNRGIYEQYF. CDR3 coding DNA: TGTGCCAGCAGCCCTGGAAACAGGGGCATCTACGAGCAGTACTTC.

The rearrangement links TRBV18 to TRBJ1-3; no clear D. The CDR3 totals 15 residues. V lost 2 bases, J lost 2 bases, and 10 bases lay in between. Germline V gene data show CDR1 as KGHSH and CDR2 as LQKENI. CDR3 amino acids: CASSPSSVPGNTIYF. CDR3 in DNA: TGTGCCAGCTCACCAAGTTCGGTCCCTGGAAACACCATATATTTT.

V gene TRBV11-2 combines with J gene TRBJ2-2, with 12 bases identical to TRBD2. The CDR3 totals 14 residues. The trim removed 5 bases at V and 12 bases at J, leaving 7 bases unmatched. Germline V gene sequence: CDR1 SGHAT, CDR2 FQNNGV. The CDR3 DNA reads as TGTGCCAGCAGCAACCCTAGCGGGGGGGCCAAGCTGTTTTTT. Protein: CASSNPSGGAKLFF.

This clone was counted a single time. The chain uses TRBV6-5 and TRBJ2-1; maybe TRBD2 (5 bases). The germline V gene has CDR1 MNHEY and CDR2 SVGAGI. V was clipped by 7 bases and J by 3 bases, with 7 bases between them. This CDR3 spans 12 amino acids. CDR3 nucleotide sequence: TGTGCCAGCATCGGGGTCTACAATGAGCAGTTCTTC. As protein: CASIGVYNEQFF.

DNA for the CDR3: TGTGCCAGCAGAGAGACAGGGCGCTCCGCCCCTACCTTC. This gives the protein CASRETGRSAPTF. The chain links TRBV6-1 to TRBJ1-2, with TRBD1 identical over 7 bases. Germline trimming cut 6 bases from V and 14 bases from J; bases unmatched to any gene: 15. Germline lookup yields CDR1 MNHNS and CDR2 SASEGT. This CDR3 region has 13 residues.

The chain carries TRBV7-6 and TRBJ1-5, with 7 bases aligning to TRBD1. The CDR3 contains 14 residues. CDR1 and CDR2 (germline): SGHVS, FNYEAQ. The ends lost 5 bases at V and 7 bases at J; junction bases unmatched: 8. CDR3 in DNA: TGTGCCAGCAGCCCCGGACAGGTCGGCCAGCCCCAGCATTTT. Protein: CASSPGQVGQPQHF.

The chain links TRBV4-1 to TRBJ1-4, with TRBD1 identical over 8 bases. Trimming removed 0 bases from V and 4 bases from J; junction bases left unmatched: 1. The CDR3 is 15 residues long. Germline V CDR1 and CDR2: MGHRA, YSYEKL. The CDR3 reads CASSQEGQVNEKLFF. For the CDR3, the DNA is TGCGCCAGCAGCCAAGAGGGACAGGTTAATGAAAAACTGTTTTTT.

The chain is built from TRBV19 and TRBJ1-3; possibly TRBD1 for D (5 bases). The CDR3 has 14 amino acids. Trimming removed 10 bases from V and 0 bases from J, with 13 bases in between. Germline V CDR1 and CDR2: LNHDA, SQIVND (reference sequence). The DNA for the CDR3 is TGTGCCACCAGGACATACAGCTCTGGAAACACCATATATTTT. Its protein is CATRTYSSGNTIYF.

This clone was detected a few times. The rearrangement links TRBV19 to TRBJ1-1; 7 nucleotides agree with TRBD1. From germline, CDR1 is LNHDA and CDR2 SQIVND (reference sequence). This CDR3 region has 13 residues. The ends lost 5 bases at V and 8 bases at J; junction bases unmatched: 8. Here the CDR3 reads CASSYPTGSEAFF. The CDR3 DNA reads as TGTGCCAGTAGTTACCCGACAGGGTCGGAAGCTTTCTTT. Filled out from reference TRBV19 and TRBJ1-1, the complete variable domain reads DGGITQSPKYLFRKEGQNVTLSCEQNLNHDAMYWYRQDPGQGLRLIYYSQIVNDFQKGDIAEGYSVSREKKESFPLTVTSAQKNPTAFYLCASSYPTGSEAFFGQGTRLTVV.

The chain uses TRBV6-4 and TRBJ1-1; D remains unclear. Per germline, CDR1 MRHNA and CDR2 SNTAGT. V shed 2 bases and J shed 0 bases, with 4 bases lying between them. CDR3 length: 13 residues. The CDR3 DNA is TGTGCCAGCAGTGACGAGATGAACACTGAAGCTTTCTTT. This codes for CASSDEMNTEAFF.

The rearrangement links TRBV6-5 to TRBJ2-7, with D perhaps matching TRBD1 (6 bases). This CDR3 is 15 amino acids long. The germline V gene has CDR1 MNHEY and CDR2 SVGAGI. Trimming took off 0 bases at V and 1 base at J, with 10 bases between the two ends. CDR3 in amino acids: CASSYSGTPSYEQYF. CDR3 coding DNA: TGTGCCAGCAGTTACTCCGGGACACCGTCCTACGAGCAGTACTTC.

The chain combines TRBV7-8 with TRBJ1-1, with D possibly matching TRBD1 (5 bases). The CDR3 contains 16 residues. Germline V lookup: CDR1 SGHVS, CDR2 FQNEAQ. Trimming removed 8 bases at V and 0 bases at J, with 19 bases between. This CDR3 reads CASSTGRGTMNTEAFF. For the CDR3, the DNA is TGTGCCAGCTCAACCGGGAGGGGTACCATGAACACTGAAGCTTTCTTT.

The chain is built from TRBV5-1 and TRBJ2-7, with TRBD1 as a possible D gene (7 bases). V lost 0 bases, J lost 4 bases, and 14 bases lay in between. This CDR3 comprises 15 residues. Germline CDR1 is SGHRS and CDR2 is YFSETQ. In DNA form, the CDR3 reads TGCGCCAGCAGCTTGGTGGAGGGGGCAGATTACGAGCAGTACTTC. It is translated as CASSLVEGADYEQYF.